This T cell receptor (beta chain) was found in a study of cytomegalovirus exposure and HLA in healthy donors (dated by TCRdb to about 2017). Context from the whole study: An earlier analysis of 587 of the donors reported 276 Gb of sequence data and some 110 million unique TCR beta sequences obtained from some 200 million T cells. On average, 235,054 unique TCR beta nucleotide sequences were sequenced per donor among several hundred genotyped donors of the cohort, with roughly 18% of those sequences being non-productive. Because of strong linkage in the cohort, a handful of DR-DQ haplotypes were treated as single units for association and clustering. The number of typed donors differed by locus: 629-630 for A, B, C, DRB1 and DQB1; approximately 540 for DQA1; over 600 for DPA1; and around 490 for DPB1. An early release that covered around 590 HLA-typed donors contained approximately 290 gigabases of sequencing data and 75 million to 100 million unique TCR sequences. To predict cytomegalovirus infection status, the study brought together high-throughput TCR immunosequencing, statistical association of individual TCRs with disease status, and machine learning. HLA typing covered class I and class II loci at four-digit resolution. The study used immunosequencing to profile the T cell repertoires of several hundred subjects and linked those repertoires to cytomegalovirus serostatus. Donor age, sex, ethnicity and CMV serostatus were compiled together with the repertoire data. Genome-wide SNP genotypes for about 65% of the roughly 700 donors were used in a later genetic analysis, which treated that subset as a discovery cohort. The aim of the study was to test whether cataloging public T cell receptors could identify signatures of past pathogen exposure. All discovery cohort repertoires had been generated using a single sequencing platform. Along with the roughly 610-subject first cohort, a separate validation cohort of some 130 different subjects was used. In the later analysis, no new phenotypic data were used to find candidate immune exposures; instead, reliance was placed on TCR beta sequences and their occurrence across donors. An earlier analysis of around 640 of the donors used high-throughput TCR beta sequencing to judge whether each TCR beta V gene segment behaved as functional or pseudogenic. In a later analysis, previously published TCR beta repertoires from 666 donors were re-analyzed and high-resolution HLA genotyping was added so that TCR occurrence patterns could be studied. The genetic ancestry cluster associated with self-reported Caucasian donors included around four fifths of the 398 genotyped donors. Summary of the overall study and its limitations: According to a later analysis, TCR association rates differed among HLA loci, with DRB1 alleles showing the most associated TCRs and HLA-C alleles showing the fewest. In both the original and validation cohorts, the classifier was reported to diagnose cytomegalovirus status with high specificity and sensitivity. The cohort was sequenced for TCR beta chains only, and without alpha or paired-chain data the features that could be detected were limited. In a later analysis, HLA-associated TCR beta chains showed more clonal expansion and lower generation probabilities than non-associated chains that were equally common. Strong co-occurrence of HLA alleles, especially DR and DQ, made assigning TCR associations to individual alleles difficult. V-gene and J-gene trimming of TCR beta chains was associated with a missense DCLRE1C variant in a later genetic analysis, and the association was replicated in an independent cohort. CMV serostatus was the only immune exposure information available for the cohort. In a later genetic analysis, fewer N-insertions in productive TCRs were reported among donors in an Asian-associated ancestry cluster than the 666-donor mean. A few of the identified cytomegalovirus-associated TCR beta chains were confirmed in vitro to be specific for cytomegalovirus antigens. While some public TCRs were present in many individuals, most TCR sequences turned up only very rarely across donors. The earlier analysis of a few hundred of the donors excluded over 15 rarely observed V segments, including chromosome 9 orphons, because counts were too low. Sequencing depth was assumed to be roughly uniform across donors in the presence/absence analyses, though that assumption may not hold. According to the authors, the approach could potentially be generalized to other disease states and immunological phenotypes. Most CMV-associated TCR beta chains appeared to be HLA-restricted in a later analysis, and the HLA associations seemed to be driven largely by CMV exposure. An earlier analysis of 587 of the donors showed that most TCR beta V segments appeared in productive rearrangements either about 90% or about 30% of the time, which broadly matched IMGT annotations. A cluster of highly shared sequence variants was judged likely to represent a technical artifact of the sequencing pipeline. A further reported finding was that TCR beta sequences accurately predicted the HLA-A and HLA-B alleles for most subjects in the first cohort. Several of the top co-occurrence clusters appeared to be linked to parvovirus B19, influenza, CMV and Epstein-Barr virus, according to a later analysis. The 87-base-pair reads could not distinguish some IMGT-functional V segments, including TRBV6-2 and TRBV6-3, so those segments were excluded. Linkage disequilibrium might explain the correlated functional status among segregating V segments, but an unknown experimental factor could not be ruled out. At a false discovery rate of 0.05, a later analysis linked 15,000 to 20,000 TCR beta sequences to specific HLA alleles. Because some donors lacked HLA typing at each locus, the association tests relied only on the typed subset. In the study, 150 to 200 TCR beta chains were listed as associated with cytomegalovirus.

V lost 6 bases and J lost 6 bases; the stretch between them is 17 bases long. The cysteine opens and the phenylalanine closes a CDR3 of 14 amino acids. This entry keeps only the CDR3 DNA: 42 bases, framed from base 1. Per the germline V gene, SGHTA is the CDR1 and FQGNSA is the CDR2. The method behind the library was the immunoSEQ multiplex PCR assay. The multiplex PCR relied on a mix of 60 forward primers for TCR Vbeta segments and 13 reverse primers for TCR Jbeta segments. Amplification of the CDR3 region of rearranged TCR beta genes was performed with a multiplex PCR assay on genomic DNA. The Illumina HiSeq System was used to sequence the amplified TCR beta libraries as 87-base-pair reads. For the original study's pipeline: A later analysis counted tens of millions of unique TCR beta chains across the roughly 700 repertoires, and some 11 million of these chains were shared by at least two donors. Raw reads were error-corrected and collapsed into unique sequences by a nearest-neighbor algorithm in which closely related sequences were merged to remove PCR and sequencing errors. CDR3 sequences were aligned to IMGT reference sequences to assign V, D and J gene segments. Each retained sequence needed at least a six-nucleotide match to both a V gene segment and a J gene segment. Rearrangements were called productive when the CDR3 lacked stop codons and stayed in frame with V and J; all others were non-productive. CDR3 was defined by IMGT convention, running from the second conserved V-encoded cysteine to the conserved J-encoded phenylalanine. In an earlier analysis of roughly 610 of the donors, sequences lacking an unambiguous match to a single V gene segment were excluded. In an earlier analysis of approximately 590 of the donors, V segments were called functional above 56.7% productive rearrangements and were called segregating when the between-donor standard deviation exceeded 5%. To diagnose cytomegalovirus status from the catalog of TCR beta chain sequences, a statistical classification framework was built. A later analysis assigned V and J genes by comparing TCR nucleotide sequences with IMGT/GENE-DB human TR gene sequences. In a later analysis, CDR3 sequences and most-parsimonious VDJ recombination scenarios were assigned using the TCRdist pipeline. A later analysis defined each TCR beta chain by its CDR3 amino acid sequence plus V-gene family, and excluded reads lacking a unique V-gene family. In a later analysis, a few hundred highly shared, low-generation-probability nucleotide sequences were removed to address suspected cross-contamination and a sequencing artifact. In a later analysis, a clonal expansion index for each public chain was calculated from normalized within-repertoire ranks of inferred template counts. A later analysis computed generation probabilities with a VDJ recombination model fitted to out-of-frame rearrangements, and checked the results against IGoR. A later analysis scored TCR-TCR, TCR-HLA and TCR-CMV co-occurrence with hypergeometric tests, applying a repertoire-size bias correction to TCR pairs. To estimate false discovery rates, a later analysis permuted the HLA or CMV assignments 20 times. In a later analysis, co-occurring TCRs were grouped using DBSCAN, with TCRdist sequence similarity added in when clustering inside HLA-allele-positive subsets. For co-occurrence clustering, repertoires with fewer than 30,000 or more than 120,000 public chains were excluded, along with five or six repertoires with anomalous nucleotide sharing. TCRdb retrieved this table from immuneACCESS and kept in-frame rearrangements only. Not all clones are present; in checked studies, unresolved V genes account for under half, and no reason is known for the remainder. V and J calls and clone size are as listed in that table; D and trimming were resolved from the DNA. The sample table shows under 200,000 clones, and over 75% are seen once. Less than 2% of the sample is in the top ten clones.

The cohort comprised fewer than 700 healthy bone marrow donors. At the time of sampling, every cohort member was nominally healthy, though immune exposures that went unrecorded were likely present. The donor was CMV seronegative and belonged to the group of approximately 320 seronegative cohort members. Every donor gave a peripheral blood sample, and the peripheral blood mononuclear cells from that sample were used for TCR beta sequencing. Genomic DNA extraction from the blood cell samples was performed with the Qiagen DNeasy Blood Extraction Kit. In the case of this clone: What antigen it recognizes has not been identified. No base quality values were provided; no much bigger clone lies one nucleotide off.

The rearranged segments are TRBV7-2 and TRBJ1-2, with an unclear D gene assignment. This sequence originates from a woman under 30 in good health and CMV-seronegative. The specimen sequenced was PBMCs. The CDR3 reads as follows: CASRESGYSDGYTF. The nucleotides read TGTGCCAGCAGGGAGTCGGGGTACTCAGATGGCTACACCTTC. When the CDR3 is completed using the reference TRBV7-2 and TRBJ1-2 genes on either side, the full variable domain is GAGVSQSPSNKVTEKGKDVELRCDPISGHTALYWYRQSLGQGLEFLIYFQGNSAPDKSGLPSDRFSAERTGGSVSTLTIQRTQQEDSAVYLCASRESGYSDGYTFGSGTRLTVV.